The rows below give T cell receptor beta chains drawn from one sample of a study of beta chain features in type 1 diabetes. TCRdb's copy holds only in-frame clones and misses some; the assay was immunoSEQ multiplex PCR. Of about 240,000 clones in the sample, 25% to 30% were seen once. The specimen was central memory CD4+ T cells from blood. The receptors come from a man in his thirties or forties in good health. The CDR3 runs from the conserved cysteine through the conserved F or W. The D gene is left open where the match is weak. Clone sizes are given selectively: once, few, many, or a class where the clone is expanded.

D,V,size,J,CDR3,DNA
.,TRBV11-2,.,TRBJ2-2,CASSPWAGELFF,TGTGCCAGCAGCCCCTGGGCCGGGGAGCTGTTTTTT
.,TRBV28,.,TRBJ1-5,CASSGLAGRQPQHF,TGTGCCAGCAGTGGTCTGGCAGGGAGGCAGCCCCAGCATTTT
TRBD1,TRBV28,once,TRBJ1-1,CASTQGGWNTEAFF,TGTGCCAGCACCCAGGGGGGGTGGAACACTGAAGCTTTCTTT
.,TRBV5-4,.,TRBJ1-5,CASSPGLDSNQPQHF,TGTGCCAGCAGTCCGGGCCTTGATAGCAATCAGCCCCAGCATTTT
TRBD1,TRBV30,.,TRBJ2-7,CAWSVARGRTRHYEQYF,TGTGCCTGGAGTGTGGCAAGGGGGCGAACCCGCCACTACGAGCAGTACTTC
.,TRBV9,.,TRBJ2-5,CASSVGDRRQETQYF,TGTGCCAGCAGCGTAGGGGATAGACGACAAGAGACCCAGTACTTC
TRBD2,TRBV5-4,.,TRBJ2-5,CASTRGGQETQYF,TGTGCCAGCACCCGCGGGGGTCAAGAGACCCAGTACTTC
.,TRBV5-1,few,TRBJ1-4,CASSLNRDEKLFF,TGCGCCAGCAGCTTGAACCGGGATGAAAAACTGTTTTTT
.,TRBV6-5,few,TRBJ1-1,CASTLDPNTEAFF,TGTGCCAGCACCCTCGACCCCAACACTGAAGCTTTCTTT
TRBD2,TRBV11-2,few,TRBJ2-7,CASSLNLAGTANSYEQYF,TGTGCCAGCAGCCTAAATCTAGCGGGAACCGCAAACTCCTACGAGCAGTACTTC
TRBD1,TRBV28,few,TRBJ2-5,CASSSQGTGRKETQYF,TGTGCCAGCAGTTCCCAAGGGACAGGGAGGAAAGAGACCCAGTACTTC
TRBD1,TRBV30,few,TRBJ1-2,CAWGPQGGYGYTF,TGTGCCTGGGGGCCACAGGGGGGCTATGGCTACACCTTC
TRBD2,TRBV4-3,.,TRBJ2-7,CASSQEGLAGRSYEQYF,TGCGCCAGCAGCCAAGAGGGGTTAGCGGGCCGCTCCTACGAGCAGTACTTC
.,TRBV9,.,TRBJ2-2,CASSVATGTHGGELFF,TGTGCCAGCAGCGTAGCGACTGGGACCCACGGCGGGGAGCTGTTTTTT
.,TRBV25-1,.,TRBJ2-5,CASSENEVRQAGPETQYF,TGTGCCAGCAGTGAAAACGAAGTGCGTCAGGCAGGGCCAGAGACCCAGTACTTC
.,TRBV5-4,.,TRBJ2-5,CASSLKKAEETQYF,TGTGCCAGCAGCTTGAAGAAGGCGGAAGAGACCCAGTACTTC
.,TRBV7-2,few,TRBJ1-2,CASSPDGGRGNYGYTF,TGTGCCAGCAGTCCCGACGGGGGTAGGGGTAACTATGGCTACACCTTC
TRBD2,TRBV19,few,TRBJ2-7,CASSIGTIGRNEQYF,TGTGCCAGTAGTATCGGGACCATCGGGAGGAACGAGCAGTACTTC
.,TRBV6-6,few,TRBJ2-5,CASRPGHLQETQYF,TGTGCCAGCAGGCCGGGACACCTACAAGAGACCCAGTACTTC
.,TRBV4-3,.,TRBJ2-1,CASSQDMGLWISNEQFF,TGCGCCAGCAGCCAAGATATGGGACTGTGGATTTCCAATGAGCAGTTCTTC
.,TRBV15,.,TRBJ2-1,CATSRDPATEQFF,TGTGCCACCAGCAGAGATCCAGCGACTGAGCAGTTCTTC
.,TRBV6-1,few,TRBJ2-5,CASSEGWTDQETQYF,TGTGCCAGCAGTGAAGGATGGACGGATCAAGAGACCCAGTACTTC
.,TRBV11-2,.,TRBJ2-1,CASSPGTSSYNEQFF,TGTGCCAGCAGCCCGGGGACCTCATCCTACAATGAGCAGTTCTTC
.,TRBV7-8,few,TRBJ2-7,CASSLARAPYEQYF,TGTGCCAGCAGCTTAGCCAGGGCCCCCTACGAGCAGTACTTC
.,TRBV18,few,TRBJ2-2,CASSQTEAGELFF,TGTGCCAGCTCCCAAACGGAGGCCGGGGAGCTGTTTTTT
TRBD1,TRBV28,.,TRBJ2-3,CASSQINTGGSDTQYF,TGTGCCAGCAGCCAGATAAACACAGGGGGCTCAGATACGCAGTATTTT
TRBD1,TRBV19,.,TRBJ2-6,CASSSGGSGANVLTF,TGTGCCAGTTCCTCAGGGGGTTCTGGGGCCAACGTCCTGACTTTC
.,TRBV29-1,few,TRBJ1-1,CSAGQPNTEAFF,TGCAGCGCTGGACAGCCGAACACTGAAGCTTTCTTT
TRBD1,TRBV7-6,.,TRBJ2-5,CASSLGTGVGETQYF,TGTGCCAGCAGCTTAGGGACAGGGGTGGGGGAGACCCAGTACTTC
.,TRBV7-9,few,TRBJ2-7,CASSLAGAVNEQYF,TGTGCCAGCAGCTTAGCGGGGGCTGTGAACGAGCAGTACTTC
TRBD1,TRBV15,.,TRBJ2-7,CATSRAGTGNSYEQYF,TGTGCCACCAGCAGAGCCGGGACAGGGAACTCCTACGAGCAGTACTTC
TRBD1,TRBV23-1,few,TRBJ1-2,CASSPTGKVRYGYTF,TGCGCCAGCAGTCCGACAGGGAAGGTCCGCTATGGCTACACCTTC
.,TRBV6-6,.,TRBJ2-3,CASTLLGEGTDTQYF,TGTGCCAGCACCCTCTTGGGTGAAGGTACAGATACGCAGTATTTT
TRBD2,TRBV7-2,few,TRBJ2-1,CASSSSGLAGSYNEQFF,TGTGCCAGCAGCTCCTCCGGGCTAGCGGGTTCATACAATGAGCAGTTCTTC
.,TRBV30,.,TRBJ1-2,CAWSTNYGYTF,TGTGCCTGGAGCACCAACTATGGCTACACCTTC
TRBD1,TRBV29-1,.,TRBJ1-5,CSVLTGTNQPQHF,TGCAGCGTCCTGACAGGGACGAATCAGCCCCAGCATTTT
.,TRBV30,.,TRBJ1-2,CAWRTGQMGGYTF,TGTGCCTGGAGGACAGGACAGATGGGTGGCTACACCTTC
.,TRBV5-1,.,TRBJ2-7,CASSFSNNEQYF,TGCGCCAGCAGCTTCAGTAACAACGAGCAGTACTTC
.,TRBV6-1,few,TRBJ1-1,CASTKTGNTEAFF,TGTGCCAGCACCAAAACAGGGAACACTGAAGCTTTCTTT
.,TRBV6-5,.,TRBJ1-2,CASSYFRGYGYTF,TGTGCCAGCAGTTACTTTCGGGGCTATGGCTACACCTTC
.,TRBV5-1,.,TRBJ2-5,CASSPSKQETQYF,TGCGCCAGCAGCCCGTCGAAACAAGAGACCCAGTACTTC
TRBD1,TRBV29-1,.,TRBJ2-6,CSGRQGVANVLTF,TGCAGCGGTAGACAGGGAGTGGCCAACGTCCTGACTTTC
.,TRBV19,few,TRBJ2-7,CASSIGEDNSYEQYF,TGTGCCAGTAGTATAGGGGAAGACAACTCCTACGAGCAGTACTTC
TRBD1,TRBV7-9,many,TRBJ2-1,CASSLGQASSEQFF,TGTGCCAGCAGCTTGGGACAGGCCAGTTCGGAGCAGTTCTTC
TRBD1,TRBV7-2,few,TRBJ2-1,CASSSQGNAYNEQFF,TGTGCCAGCAGCTCACAGGGGAACGCCTACAATGAGCAGTTCTTC
.,TRBV9,few,TRBJ2-3,CASSVAQATDTQYF,TGTGCCAGCAGCGTAGCTCAAGCTACAGATACGCAGTATTTT
.,TRBV7-9,few,TRBJ1-5,CASTPPGQMGGNQPQHF,TGTGCCAGCACCCCCCCTGGGCAAATGGGAGGCAATCAGCCCCAGCATTTT
.,TRBV4-1,.,TRBJ2-3,CASSQVGAGTDTQYF,TGCGCCAGCAGCCAAGTAGGGGCAGGCACAGATACGCAGTATTTT
.,TRBV30,.,TRBJ2-2,CAWTGAANGGELFF,TGTGCCTGGACGGGAGCGGCCAACGGAGGGGAGCTGTTTTTT